Here is one TCR beta chain with its context. The antigen remains unidentified. Germline V CDR1 and CDR2: SNHLY, FYNNEI. The CDR3 covers 14 residues. The trim removed 4 bases at V and 6 bases at J, leaving 7 bases unmatched. The method was immunoSEQ multiplex PCR; TCRdb's version includes in-frame clones alone and lacks a portion of them. The table lists 150,000 or so clones, around 93% of them singletons. The sample belongs to a study of T cell responses to AZD1222 COVID-19 vaccine. Study-level background: Second-dose intervals of approximately 4 or approximately 12 weeks were pooled. General study findings and limits: Repertoires in all cases were sampled only once the peak T cell response had passed. Unmutated regions of variants are reportedly targeted by nearly half of spike-specific TCRs. White British ancestry dominated among donors, who included more females, and clonal diversity was possibly underestimated.

The chain couples TRBV2 to TRBJ1-2, with 8 nucleotides matching TRBD1. This TCR derives from an adult in good health. The specimen was peripheral blood, collected on day 0 of AZD1222 vaccination. This chain's CDR3 is CASSADRGQDGYTF. CDR3 nucleotide sequence: TGTGCCAGCAGTGCTGACAGGGGACAGGATGGCTACACCTTC.